The rows below give T cell receptor beta chains drawn from one sample of a study of post-analysis software for immune sequencing data. TCRdb used MiXCR to reprocess the PCR reads, holding one entry per CDR3 protein. The sample shows roughly 570,000 distinct CDR3 sequences, approximately 34% of them seen only once. What was sequenced was blood. These receptor sequences come from a girl under 18 with multiple sclerosis. Each CDR3 is given with its conserved first and last residue. The D gene is left open where the match is weak. The listing skips clone size in some rows; elsewhere it reads once, few, many or a size class.

cdr3_aa | cdr3_nt | clone_size | v_call | d_call | cdr3_length | j_call
CASSSQGHWGSTYNEQYF | TGTGCCAGCAGCTCACAGGGTCACTGGGGGAGTACCTACAATGAGCAGTACTTC | once | TRBV7-9 | - | 18 | TRBJ2-7
CASSLTGRGAYEQYF | TGTGCCAGCAGCTTAACCGGAAGGGGGGCGTACGAGCAGTACTTC | - | TRBV13 | - | 15 | TRBJ2-7
CASSLEQGVGETQYF | TGTGCCAGCAGCCTTGAACAGGGGGTGGGAGAGACCCAGTACTTC | - | TRBV7-2 | TRBD1 | 15 | TRBJ2-5
CASSTGTGGHETQYF | TGTGCCAGCAGTACCGGGACAGGGGGCCATGAGACCCAGTACTTC | - | TRBV28 | TRBD1 | 15 | TRBJ2-5
CATSDSGTEAFF | TGTGCCACCAGTGATAGTGGCACTGAAGCTTTCTTT | few | TRBV24-1 | - | 12 | TRBJ1-1
CASSSTGPGQDPSEQYF | TGTGCCAGCAGCTCTACCGGACCGGGACAGGACCCCTCGGAGCAGTACTTC | few | TRBV11-1 | TRBD1 | 17 | TRBJ2-7
CASSQGFGSLFYEQYF | TGTGCCAGCAGCCAAGGATTCGGCAGCCTGTTCTACGAGCAGTACTTC | many | TRBV3-1 | - | 16 | TRBJ2-7
CASIPFEGGATDTQYF | TGTGCCAGCATCCCCTTTGAGGGGGGGGCCACAGACACGCAGTATTTT | once | TRBV25-1 | - | 16 | TRBJ2-3
CASSPAAGQRNGYTF | TGTGCCAGCAGCCCCGCGGCAGGGCAAAGAAATGGCTACACCTTC | few | TRBV7-2 | - | 15 | TRBJ1-2
CSASGGGFTDTQYF | TGCAGTGCTAGCGGGGGGGGGTTCACAGATACGCAGTATTTT | few | TRBV20-1 | TRBD2 | 14 | TRBJ2-3
CSVDDGANTGELFF | TGCAGCGTTGATGATGGGGCGAACACCGGGGAGCTGTTTTTT | few | TRBV29-1 | - | 14 | TRBJ2-2
CASSDQGRGASDTQYF | TGTGCCAGCAGTGATCAGGGAAGGGGGGCCTCCGATACGCAGTATTTT | - | TRBV25-1 | - | 16 | TRBJ2-3
CSARGAGGSYFNEQFF | TGCAGTGCTAGAGGGGCGGGGGGGTCGTACTTCAATGAGCAGTTCTTC | few | TRBV20-1 | TRBD2 | 16 | TRBJ2-1
CASSYGTHLEAFF | TGTGCCAGCAGTTACGGGACACACCTAGAAGCTTTCTTT | - | TRBV6-6 | - | 13 | TRBJ1-1
CSAIAGRVGEQYF | TGCAGTGCTATTGCTGGTAGGGTGGGGGAGCAGTACTTC | - | TRBV20-1 | - | 13 | TRBJ2-7
CASSSPTSGGETQYF | TGTGCCAGCAGCTCACCGACTAGCGGGGGAGAGACCCAGTACTTC | - | TRBV13 | TRBD2 | 15 | TRBJ2-5
CASSSTPGQKETQYF | TGTGCCAGCAGCTCGACCCCTGGACAGAAAGAGACCCAGTACTTC | - | TRBV7-6 | - | 15 | TRBJ2-5
CASSATWTASYEQYF | TGTGCCAGCAGCGCGACGTGGACCGCCTCCTACGAGCAGTACTTC | - | TRBV7-9 | - | 15 | TRBJ2-7
CASSLPVYDEQFF | TGTGCCAGCAGCTTACCAGTATATGATGAGCAGTTCTTC | - | TRBV7-2 | - | 13 | TRBJ2-1
CASSLSGDYGYTF | TGTGCCAGCAGTTTATCCGGGGACTATGGCTACACCTTC | many | TRBV27 | - | 13 | TRBJ1-2
CVSSPGGTDEKLFF | TGTGTCAGCAGCCCAGGGGGTACGGATGAAAAACTGTTTTTT | - | TRBV7-2 | TRBD1 | 14 | TRBJ1-4
CASSYTRWTEAFF | TGTGCCAGCAGTTACACAAGGTGGACTGAAGCTTTCTTT | few | TRBV6-5 | - | 13 | TRBJ1-1
CSAPPTGGFYEQYF | TGTAGTGCCCCCCCGACAGGGGGCTTCTACGAGCAGTACTTC | few | TRBV20-1 | TRBD1 | 14 | TRBJ2-7
CASSFMNQPQHF | TGTGCCAGCAGTTTCATGAATCAGCCCCAGCATTTT | - | TRBV28 | - | 12 | TRBJ1-5
CSASIQGSYNEQFF | TGCAGTGCTAGTATACAGGGTTCCTACAATGAGCAGTTCTTC | few | TRBV20-1 | - | 14 | TRBJ2-1
CASIQGAGNSPLHF | TGTGCCAGCATTCAGGGGGCCGGTAATTCACCCCTCCACTTT | - | TRBV2 | TRBD1 | 14 | TRBJ1-6
CASSYGQPQSSTDTQYF | TGTGCCAGCAGTTACGGACAGCCCCAATCGAGCACAGATACGCAGTATTTT | few | TRBV6-5 | - | 17 | TRBJ2-3
CASSGSPSYEQYF | TGTGCCAGCAGTGGGAGTCCTTCCTACGAGCAGTACTTC | few | TRBV12-3/TRBV12-4 | - | 13 | TRBJ2-7
CASSFRERESNYGYTF | TGTGCCAGCAGTTTCCGAGAACGGGAATCGAACTATGGCTACACCTTC | - | TRBV28 | - | 16 | TRBJ1-2
CASSLGHNPGLQETQYF | TGTGCCAGCAGTTTAGGTCACAACCCGGGGTTACAAGAGACCCAGTACTTC | - | TRBV27 | - | 17 | TRBJ2-5
CASSKWAGLVINNEQFF | TGTGCCAGCAGCAAATGGGCGGGACTAGTAATCAACAATGAGCAGTTCTTC | - | TRBV21-1 | - | 17 | TRBJ2-1
CASSQEPLRNIQYF | TGTGCCAGCAGCCAAGAACCCCTAAGAAACATTCAGTACTTC | few | TRBV3-1 | - | 14 | TRBJ2-4
CASSQVMRGDIDTQYF | TGTGCCAGCAGCCAAGTAATGCGGGGGGACATAGATACGCAGTATTTT | - | TRBV14 | TRBD2 | 16 | TRBJ2-3
CASSVNQGQPQHF | TGTGCCAGCAGCGTTAATCAGGGACAGCCCCAGCATTTT | - | TRBV9 | - | 13 | TRBJ1-5
CASSQALGYEQYF | TGCGCCAGCAGCCAAGCCCTTGGGTACGAGCAGTACTTC | - | TRBV4-1 | - | 13 | TRBJ2-7
CATGGQGVTGELFF | TGTGCCACCGGCGGACAGGGGGTCACCGGGGAGCTGTTTTTT | few | TRBV24-1 | TRBD1 | 14 | TRBJ2-2
CASRGRRVYEQYF | TGTGCCAGCAGAGGACGGAGGGTTTACGAGCAGTACTTC | few | TRBV6-5 | - | 13 | TRBJ2-7
CASSYVPGPYEQYF | TGTGCCAGCAGTTACGTTCCGGGCCCCTACGAGCAGTACTTC | - | TRBV6-5 | - | 14 | TRBJ2-7
CASSLPLGAGASETQYF | TGCGCCAGCAGCTTGCCCCTTGGCGCGGGGGCTTCAGAGACCCAGTACTTC | few | TRBV5-1 | - | 17 | TRBJ2-5
CASSLTASYNSPLHF | TGTGCCAGCAGCTTGACAGCCTCCTATAATTCACCCCTCCACTTT | - | TRBV7-9 | - | 15 | TRBJ1-6
CASSLTGPSYEQYF | TGTGCCAGCAGTCTGACAGGGCCTTCCTACGAGCAGTACTTC | once | TRBV2 | TRBD1 | 14 | TRBJ2-7
CASSYSLQGLNTGELFF | TGTGCCAGCAGTTACTCATTACAGGGGCTGAACACCGGGGAGCTGTTTTTT | - | TRBV6-5 | TRBD1 | 17 | TRBJ2-2
CASSQAPGQSTQYF | TGTGCCAGCAGCCAGGCACCGGGACAGAGTACGCAGTATTTT | - | TRBV3-1 | TRBD1 | 14 | TRBJ2-3
CSAKGWGGHEKLFF | TGCAGTGCTAAGGGTTGGGGGGGGCATGAAAAACTGTTTTTT | - | TRBV20-1 | - | 14 | TRBJ1-4
CASSQVPGTGSSYEQYF | TGCGCCAGCAGCCAAGTCCCCGGGACAGGGTCCTCCTACGAGCAGTACTTC | - | TRBV4-1 | TRBD1 | 17 | TRBJ2-7
CASSQDDLGFTVTQYF | TGCGCCAGCAGCCAGGATGATCTCGGGTTCACAGTTACGCAGTATTTT | - | TRBV5-1 | - | 16 | TRBJ2-3